Listed below are T cell receptor beta chains from one sample, sequenced in a study of blood T cell repertoires in COVID-19. Generated by immunoSEQ multiplex PCR, the TCRdb table keeps only in-frame clones and is missing some. Of 65,000 to 75,000 clones in the sample, more than 85% are singletons; the top ten hold around 13%. Sequencing used peripheral blood. The receptors derive from a human donor with active COVID-19. The donor label of this sample is uncertain. CDR3s include the opening cysteine and the closing phenylalanine or tryptophan. A D gene is named only where the DNA matches it firmly. Rows give clone size only sometimes, using once, few, many, or a class for an expanded clone.

abundance: few; d_gene: .; v_gene: TRBV7-9; j_gene: TRBJ1-2; CDR3aa: CASSPTGIGYGYTF; CDR3nt: TGTGCCAGCAGCCCTACAGGGATCGGCTATGGCTACACCTTC
abundance: .; d_gene: .; v_gene: TRBV3-1/TRBV3-2; j_gene: TRBJ2-5; CDR3aa: CASSPRSSPGLQETQYF; CDR3nt: TGTGCCAGCAGCCCCCGTTCCTCGCCGGGATTGCAAGAGACCCAGTACTTC
abundance: .; d_gene: .; v_gene: TRBV15; j_gene: TRBJ1-5; CDR3aa: CATSRGGGAWVGNQPQHF; CDR3nt: TGTGCCACCAGCAGAGGGGGAGGGGCATGGGTCGGCAATCAGCCCCAGCATTTT
abundance: .; d_gene: TRBD2; v_gene: TRBV7-6; j_gene: TRBJ2-7; CDR3aa: CASSLGLAGYEQYF; CDR3nt: TGTGCCAGCAGCTTAGGACTAGCGGGCTACGAGCAGTACTTC
abundance: .; d_gene: TRBD1; v_gene: TRBV5-1; j_gene: TRBJ2-4; CDR3aa: CASSPGTAQPVVQYF; CDR3nt: TGCGCCAGCAGCCCCGGGACAGCCCAACCGGTGGTTCAGTACTTC
abundance: .; d_gene: .; v_gene: TRBV5-1; j_gene: TRBJ2-5; CDR3aa: CASSSARGGETQYF; CDR3nt: TGCGCCAGCAGCTCGGCCCGAGGGGGTGAGACCCAGTACTTC
abundance: many; d_gene: TRBD1; v_gene: TRBV10-3; j_gene: TRBJ1-4; CDR3aa: CAISDRDRDEKLFF; CDR3nt: TGTGCCATCAGTGACCGGGACAGGGATGAAAAACTGTTTTTT
abundance: .; d_gene: .; v_gene: TRBV7-6; j_gene: TRBJ2-1; CDR3aa: CASSLGGVAYNEQFF; CDR3nt: TGTGCCAGCAGCTTAGGGGGAGTAGCCTACAATGAGCAGTTCTTC
abundance: .; d_gene: TRBD1; v_gene: TRBV6-2/TRBV6-3; j_gene: TRBJ2-6; CDR3aa: CASSYGGQGMGANVLTF; CDR3nt: TGTGCCAGCAGTTACGGCGGACAGGGTATGGGGGCCAACGTCCTGACTTTC
abundance: .; d_gene: .; v_gene: TRBV7-2; j_gene: TRBJ2-1; CDR3aa: CASSSGTGIISNEQFF; CDR3nt: TGTGCCAGCAGCTCGGGAACAGGGATCATTTCAAATGAGCAGTTCTTC
abundance: once; d_gene: TRBD2; v_gene: TRBV28; j_gene: TRBJ2-7; CDR3aa: CASSVASGNSYEQYF; CDR3nt: TGTGCCAGCAGTGTCGCTAGCGGGAATTCGTACGAGCAGTACTTC
abundance: .; d_gene: TRBD2; v_gene: TRBV5-1; j_gene: TRBJ2-1; CDR3aa: CASSSPETSDNEQFF; CDR3nt: TGCGCCAGCAGCTCCCCAGAAACTAGCGACAATGAGCAGTTCTTC
abundance: .; d_gene: .; v_gene: TRBV7-3; j_gene: TRBJ2-3; CDR3aa: CASSLNVLGGTDTQYF; CDR3nt: TGTGCCAGCAGTTTAAATGTACTAGGTGGGACAGATACGCAGTATTTT
abundance: .; d_gene: .; v_gene: TRBV4-3; j_gene: TRBJ2-2; CDR3aa: CASSQELSVGGELFF; CDR3nt: TGCGCCAGCAGCCAAGAATTGAGCGTCGGCGGGGAGCTGTTTTTT
abundance: .; d_gene: .; v_gene: TRBV9; j_gene: TRBJ1-1; CDR3aa: CASSPQGRGSHTEAFF; CDR3nt: TGTGCCAGCAGCCCCCAGGGAAGGGGAAGTCACACTGAAGCTTTCTTT
abundance: once; d_gene: .; v_gene: TRBV14; j_gene: TRBJ2-2; CDR3aa: CASRRGGNTGELFF; CDR3nt: TGTGCCAGCAGAAGGGGTGGGAACACCGGGGAGCTGTTTTTT
abundance: .; d_gene: .; v_gene: TRBV6-5; j_gene: TRBJ1-1; CDR3aa: CASRGWTEPEAFF; CDR3nt: TGTGCCAGCAGGGGCTGGACAGAGCCTGAAGCTTTCTTT
abundance: .; d_gene: .; v_gene: TRBV7-9; j_gene: TRBJ1-2; CDR3aa: CASSSQGINYGYTF; CDR3nt: TGTGCCAGCAGCTCTCAGGGAATTAACTATGGCTACACCTTC
abundance: .; d_gene: .; v_gene: TRBV20-1; j_gene: TRBJ1-2; CDR3aa: CSASSSNYGYTF; CDR3nt: TGCAGTGCTAGTTCCAGTAACTATGGCTACACCTTC
abundance: few; d_gene: .; v_gene: TRBV7-9; j_gene: TRBJ1-2; CDR3aa: CASSLAAQGGYTF; CDR3nt: TGTGCCAGCAGCTTAGCCGCCCAGGGTGGCTACACCTTC
abundance: few; d_gene: TRBD2; v_gene: TRBV11-2; j_gene: TRBJ2-5; CDR3aa: CASSLVPRGRGETQYF; CDR3nt: TGTGCCAGCAGCTTAGTGCCCCGCGGGAGAGGAGAGACCCAGTACTTC
abundance: .; d_gene: TRBD2; v_gene: TRBV12-5; j_gene: TRBJ2-3; CDR3aa: CASGHTSEGDTQYF; CDR3nt: TGTGCTAGTGGCCACACTAGCGAAGGAGATACGCAGTATTTT
abundance: .; d_gene: .; v_gene: TRBV11-2; j_gene: TRBJ2-1; CDR3aa: CASSSKQGRKLNEQFF; CDR3nt: TGTGCCAGCAGCTCTAAACAGGGTAGGAAATTGAATGAGCAGTTCTTC
abundance: .; d_gene: TRBD1; v_gene: TRBV3-1/TRBV3-2; j_gene: TRBJ2-7; CDR3aa: CASSQDRVHEQYF; CDR3nt: TGTGCCAGCAGCCAGGACAGGGTCCACGAGCAGTACTTC
abundance: .; d_gene: TRBD1; v_gene: TRBV6-4; j_gene: TRBJ1-5; CDR3aa: CASSEAGGSQPQHF; CDR3nt: TGTGCCAGCAGTGAGGCAGGGGGCTCTCAGCCCCAGCATTTT
abundance: .; d_gene: .; v_gene: TRBV5-1; j_gene: TRBJ2-7; CDR3aa: CARTGSITYEQYF; CDR3nt: TGCGCCAGAACCGGGTCCATTACCTACGAGCAGTACTTC
abundance: .; d_gene: TRBD1; v_gene: TRBV4-1; j_gene: TRBJ1-4; CDR3aa: CASSPPGQGALEKLFF; CDR3nt: TGCGCCAGCAGCCCCCCTGGACAGGGGGCTCTTGAAAAACTGTTTTTT
abundance: .; d_gene: TRBD1; v_gene: TRBV5-4; j_gene: TRBJ2-7; CDR3aa: CASSVRQGGPFNEQYF; CDR3nt: TGTGCCAGCAGCGTAAGACAGGGTGGCCCCTTCAACGAGCAGTACTTC
abundance: .; d_gene: TRBD1; v_gene: TRBV10-3; j_gene: TRBJ1-1; CDR3aa: CAISPTGGKNTEAFF; CDR3nt: TGTGCCATCAGTCCTACAGGGGGCAAGAACACTGAAGCTTTCTTT
abundance: .; d_gene: .; v_gene: TRBV30; j_gene: TRBJ1-4; CDR3aa: CAWNDRQATNEKLFF; CDR3nt: TGTGCCTGGAATGACAGGCAGGCAACTAATGAAAAACTGTTTTTT
abundance: few; d_gene: .; v_gene: TRBV7-3; j_gene: TRBJ2-2; CDR3aa: CASSSPSRYTGELFF; CDR3nt: TGTGCCAGCAGCTCGCCAAGCCGATACACCGGGGAGCTGTTTTTT
abundance: .; d_gene: .; v_gene: TRBV14; j_gene: TRBJ1-5; CDR3aa: CASSQEGGREIYSNQPQHF; CDR3nt: TGTGCCAGCAGCCAAGAGGGTGGGCGGGAGATCTATAGCAATCAGCCCCAGCATTTT
abundance: .; d_gene: .; v_gene: TRBV5-1; j_gene: TRBJ1-4; CDR3aa: CASSFLGQTNEKLFF; CDR3nt: TGCGCCAGCAGCTTTCTAGGACAGACTAATGAAAAACTGTTTTTT
abundance: .; d_gene: .; v_gene: TRBV7-2; j_gene: TRBJ2-5; CDR3aa: CASSMDWEETQYF; CDR3nt: TGTGCCAGCAGCATGGACTGGGAAGAGACCCAGTACTTC
abundance: .; d_gene: TRBD2; v_gene: TRBV4-3; j_gene: TRBJ2-1; CDR3aa: CASSPAGPNEQFF; CDR3nt: TGCGCCAGCAGCCCAGCGGGACCGAATGAGCAGTTCTTC
abundance: .; d_gene: .; v_gene: TRBV19; j_gene: TRBJ2-5; CDR3aa: CASSLQGRETQYF; CDR3nt: TGTGCCAGTAGTTTACAGGGCAGGGAGACCCAGTACTTC
abundance: .; d_gene: TRBD1; v_gene: TRBV18; j_gene: TRBJ2-7; CDR3aa: CASSASGTGGVEQYF; CDR3nt: TGTGCCAGCTCAGCGTCCGGGACAGGGGGCGTCGAGCAGTACTTC
abundance: .; d_gene: .; v_gene: TRBV6-2/TRBV6-3; j_gene: TRBJ1-5; CDR3aa: CASSYSGGLESNQPQHF; CDR3nt: TGTGCCAGCAGCTATTCGGGGGGGCTGGAGAGCAATCAGCCCCAGCATTTT
abundance: .; d_gene: TRBD1; v_gene: TRBV28; j_gene: TRBJ1-4; CDR3aa: CASRLGQGNEKLFF; CDR3nt: TGTGCCAGCAGGTTGGGACAGGGCAATGAAAAACTGTTTTTT
abundance: .; d_gene: .; v_gene: TRBV11-2; j_gene: TRBJ2-7; CDR3aa: CASSLGRNNYEQYF; CDR3nt: TGTGCCAGCAGCTTAGGGAGGAATAACTACGAGCAGTACTTC
abundance: .; d_gene: .; v_gene: TRBV6-2/TRBV6-3; j_gene: TRBJ2-7; CDR3aa: CASSRYYEQYF; CDR3nt: TGTGCCAGCAGTCGGTACTACGAGCAGTACTTC
abundance: once; d_gene: .; v_gene: TRBV28; j_gene: TRBJ2-7; CDR3aa: CASSLDGISSEQYF; CDR3nt: TGTGCCAGCAGTTTAGACGGGATATCTAGCGAGCAGTACTTC
abundance: .; d_gene: .; v_gene: TRBV15; j_gene: TRBJ1-5; CDR3aa: CATSREVGGGQPQHF; CDR3nt: TGTGCCACCAGCAGGGAGGTGGGCGGCGGTCAGCCCCAGCATTTT
abundance: .; d_gene: TRBD2; v_gene: TRBV15; j_gene: TRBJ2-1; CDR3aa: CATSRGAGAYNEQFF; CDR3nt: TGTGCCACCAGCAGAGGGGCGGGAGCCTACAATGAGCAGTTCTTC
abundance: .; d_gene: .; v_gene: TRBV7-9; j_gene: TRBJ2-6; CDR3aa: CASSLAQGGANVLTF; CDR3nt: TGTGCCAGCAGCTTAGCACAGGGTGGGGCCAACGTCCTGACTTTC